This T cell receptor (beta chain) came from a study of blood T cell repertoires in COVID-19. About the study: The United States, Italy and Spain provided the acute and convalescent COVID-19 samples.

The CDR3 length is 16 residues. Trimming at V came to 6 bases and at J to 4 bases, leaving 12 bases not matched to a gene. CDR1 and CDR2 from the germline V gene are MNHEY and SVGEGT. How the authors handled the data: For nucleated cells, counts were estimated from reference gene primer amplification. Method: immunoSEQ multiplex PCR; TCRdb's copy keeps in-frame clones and lacks some. The V and J calls and clone size are taken from that table; D and trimming were inferred from the DNA. The top ten clones hold approximately 3.4% of a sample with 450,000 to 500,000 clones, over 75% of them seen once. The rearrangement uses TRBV6-2 or TRBV6-3 and TRBJ1-2; 9 bases are shared with TRBD1. The source material was peripheral blood. The TCR sequence derives from a human donor in a cohort sampled during active COVID-19. CDR3 loop: CASSSSGTGLVYGYTF. The DNA for the CDR3 is TGTGCCAGCAGCTCCTCCGGGACAGGGTTAGTCTATGGCTACACCTTC.